This passage covers 8 T cell receptor beta chains from one sample sequenced in a study of OX40 agonist ivuxolimab in advanced cancers. TCRdb keeps only in-frame clones here, not all; method: immunoSEQ multiplex PCR. Among about 12,000 clones listed, roughly 77% were seen once. The sequences come from CD4+ or CD8+ T cells sorted from blood, collected in a trial of the OX40 agonist ivuxolimab. The source of these receptors is an adult with an advanced solid tumor such as melanoma, head and neck, liver or kidney cancer.

The chain has TRBV13 and TRBJ2-7; D remains unclear. The CDR3 runs to 15 residues. V was trimmed by 0 bases and J by 5 bases, leaving 14 bases between them. Germline V gene sequence: CDR1 PRHDT, CDR2 FYEKMQ (reference sequence). In DNA form, the CDR3 reads TGTGCCAGCAGCTTAGGGCTCTGGGTTGGAGACGAGCAGTACTTC. Translated, it gives CASSLGLWVGDEQYF. Together with reference TRBV13 and TRBJ2-7, the CDR3 gives the full variable domain: AAGVIQSPRHLIKEKRETATLKCYPIPRHDTVYWYQQGPGQDPQFLISFYEKMQSDKGSIPDRFSAQQFSDYHSELNMSSLELGDSALYFCASSLGLWVGDEQYFGPGTRLTVT.

This clone has only one observation. This chain links TRBV9 with TRBJ2-7, with D tentatively TRBD1 or TRBD2 (6 bases each). The CDR3 runs 14 residues. CDR1 and CDR2 (germline): SGDLS, YYNGEE. V was clipped by 0 bases and J by 4 bases, with 11 bases between them. As DNA, the CDR3 is TGTGCCAGCAGCGTAGAACAGGGAGGTTACGAGCAGTACTTC. This codes for CASSVEQGGYEQYF.

The rearrangement uses TRBV11-2 and TRBJ2-5, with D uncertain. Deletions cut 8 bases from V and 4 bases from J, with 11 bases between. Germline loops: CDR1 SGHAT, CDR2 FQNNGV. This CDR3 is built from 12 residues. The CDR3 protein is CASRRFAETQYF. The CDR3 DNA sequence: TGTGCCAGCCGCAGATTCGCAGAGACCCAGTACTTC.

This rearrangement joins TRBV7-3 to TRBJ2-5; TRBD1 matches 7 bases. Germline CDR1 and CDR2: SGHTA and FQGTGA. Losses at the gene ends were 1 base for V and 4 bases for J; bases not matched to a gene: 6. The length of the CDR3 is 15 residues. CDR3 in amino acids: CASSLIASGGETQYF. The CDR3 nucleotides read TGTGCCAGCAGCTTAATTGCCTCAGGGGGAGAGACCCAGTACTTC.

J is TRBJ2-3 and V is TRBV11-3; no clear D. CDR3 length: 14 residues. V lost 2 bases and J 6 bases, leaving 12 bases between the germline ends. The germline V gene encodes CDR1 SGHNT and CDR2 YENEEA. Here the CDR3 DNA reads TGTGCCAGCAGCTTATTGTTTCCCTCGGATACGCAGTATTTT. Translated: CASSLLFPSDTQYF.

The rearrangement joins TRBV11-2 to TRBJ2-2; D is possibly TRBD2 (6 bases). Trimming pared 5 bases from V and 3 bases from J, leaving 10 bases between. The CDR3 extends over 14 amino acids. CDR1 and CDR2 from the germline V gene are SGHAT and FQNNGV. The CDR3 sequence: CASSRRGHTGELFF. The CDR3 DNA reads as TGTGCCAGCAGCCGGCGGGGTCACACCGGGGAGCTGTTTTTT.

This chain connects TRBV5-8 to TRBJ2-3, with 8 nucleotides matching TRBD2. Trimming removed 10 bases from V and 3 bases from J; junction bases left unmatched: 13. The CDR3 has 15 amino acids. CDR1 is SGHTS and CDR2 is YDEGEE in the germline V gene. The CDR3 region is CAPSSSGGLTDTQYF. CDR3 nucleotide sequence: TGTGCCCCCAGTTCCTCGGGAGGGTTAACAGATACGCAGTATTTT.

The rearrangement links TRBV7-3 to TRBJ2-1; no firm D call. The CDR3 totals 18 residues. CDR1 SGHTA and CDR2 FQGTGA come from the germline V gene. V lost 1 base to trimming and J lost 5 bases, with 21 bases between them. CDR3 in amino acids: CASSLSSTGFGLNNEQFF. Here the CDR3 DNA reads TGTGCCAGCAGCTTAAGTTCTACGGGTTTCGGCCTAAACAATGAGCAGTTCTTC. The whole variable domain, remainder taken from reference TRBV7-3 and TRBJ2-1, is GAGVSQTPSNKVTEKGKYVELRCDPISGHTALYWYRQSLGQGPEFLIYFQGTGAADDSGLPNDRFFAVRPEGSVSTLKIQRTERGDSAVYLCASSLSSTGFGLNNEQFFGPGTRLTVL.